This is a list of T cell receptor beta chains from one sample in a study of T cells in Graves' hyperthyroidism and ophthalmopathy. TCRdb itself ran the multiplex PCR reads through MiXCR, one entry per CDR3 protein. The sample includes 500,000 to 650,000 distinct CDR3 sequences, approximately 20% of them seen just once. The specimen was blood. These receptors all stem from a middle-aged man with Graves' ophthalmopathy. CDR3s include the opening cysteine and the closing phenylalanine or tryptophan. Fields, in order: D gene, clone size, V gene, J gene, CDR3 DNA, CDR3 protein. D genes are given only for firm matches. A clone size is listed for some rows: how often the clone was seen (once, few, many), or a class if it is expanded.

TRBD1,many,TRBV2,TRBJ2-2,TGTGCCAGCAACCCGGCAGGGGGAATGCAGGAGCTGTTTTTT,CASNPAGGMQELFF
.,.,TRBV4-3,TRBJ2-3,TGCGCCAGCAGCCAAGAGATGGTTGGGGGCATCAGAGATACGCAGTATTTT,CASSQEMVGGIRDTQYF
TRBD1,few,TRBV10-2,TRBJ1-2,TGCGCCAGCAAAACCGGGACAGCCTCTAACTATGGCTACACCTTC,CASKTGTASNYGYTF
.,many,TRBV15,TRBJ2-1,TGTGCCACCAGCATCAGTAAGAATGAGCAGTTCTTC,CATSISKNEQFF
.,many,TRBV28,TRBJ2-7,TGTGCCAGCAGTTACCCTATGGCCTATAGCTCCTACGAGCAGTACTTC,CASSYPMAYSSYEQYF
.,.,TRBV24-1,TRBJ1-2,TGTGCCACCAGTGATTTGCAAGGACACCTCTATGGCTACACCTTC,CATSDLQGHLYGYTF
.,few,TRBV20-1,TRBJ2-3,TGCAGTGCGCCAAGAGGTGCTACGCAGTATTTT,CSAPRGATQYF
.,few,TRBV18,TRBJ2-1,TGTGCCAGCTCACGTCGGACTGGCGGCTACAATGAGCAGTTCTTC,CASSRRTGGYNEQFF
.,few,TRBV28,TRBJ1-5,TGTGCCAGCAGTTCCGGGCTGAGGGGGCCCCAGCATTTT,CASSSGLRGPQHF
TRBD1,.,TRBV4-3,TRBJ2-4,TGCGCCAGCAGCCATCGGGCACAGGGGGCGTCCAAAAACATTCAGTACTTC,CASSHRAQGASKNIQYF
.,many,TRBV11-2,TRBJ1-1,TGTGCCAGCAGCCCCCTACGGTACAACACTGAAGCTTTCTTT,CASSPLRYNTEAFF
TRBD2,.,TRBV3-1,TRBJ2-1,TGTGCCAGCAGTCTCGGGGGGACCGCAACCTACGAGCAGTTCTTC,CASSLGGTATYEQFF
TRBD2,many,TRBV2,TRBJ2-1,TGTGCCAGCAGTGAAGCGGTGCTAGCGGCTAACAATGAGCAGTTCTTC,CASSEAVLAANNEQFF
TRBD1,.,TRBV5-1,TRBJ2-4,TGCGCCAGCAGGGACAGGGCGGGAGCCAAAAACATTCAGTACTTC,CASRDRAGAKNIQYF
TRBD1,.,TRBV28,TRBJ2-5,TGTGCCAGCAGTCCGCATCGGACAGGGTATGAGACCCAGTACTTC,CASSPHRTGYETQYF
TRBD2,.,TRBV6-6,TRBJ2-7,TGTGCCAGCAGTTACGAGGGACTAGCGGAAGCCTACGAGCAGTACTTC,CASSYEGLAEAYEQYF
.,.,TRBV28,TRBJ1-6,TGTGCCAGCAGTTTAACCCTAGGGGCTGTGGGTTCACCCCTCCACTTT,CASSLTLGAVGSPLHF
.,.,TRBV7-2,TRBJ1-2,TGTGCCAGCAGCTCACAACGGACGGGCTACACCTTC,CASSSQRTGYTF
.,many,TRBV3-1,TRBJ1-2,TGTGCCAGCAGCCAAGACCCGGGAGGCTATGGCTACACCTTC,CASSQDPGGYGYTF
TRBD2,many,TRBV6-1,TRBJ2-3,TGTGCCAGCAGAGCGGGGATTAGCACAGATACGCAGTATTTT,CASRAGISTDTQYF
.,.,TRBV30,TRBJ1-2,TGTGCCTGGAGAGCCGCCGGGCGCGACGGGGGCTACACCTTC,CAWRAAGRDGGYTF
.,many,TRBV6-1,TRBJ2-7,TGTGCCAGCAGTCGGGGAGCCTACGAGCAGTACTTC,CASSRGAYEQYF
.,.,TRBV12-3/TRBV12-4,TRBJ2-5,TGTGCCAGCAGTTTTTCCCTTCAGGTTCTAGGGACCCAGTACTTC,CASSFSLQVLGTQYF
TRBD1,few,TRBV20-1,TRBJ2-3,TGCAGTGCTAGAGCGGACAGGGAATCCCTTTGGGGAACAGATACGCAGTATTTT,CSARADRESLWGTDTQYF
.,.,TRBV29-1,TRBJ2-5,TGCAGCGTTGGAGGGGATTCGAGGACCCAGTACTTC,CSVGGDSRTQYF
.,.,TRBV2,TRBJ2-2,TGTGCCAGCACTCGTACAGGGAACACCGGGGAGCTGTTTTTT,CASTRTGNTGELFF
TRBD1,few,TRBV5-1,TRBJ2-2,TGCGCCAGCAGCACGGGACAGTTAGGTGACACCGGGGAGCTGTTTTTT,CASSTGQLGDTGELFF
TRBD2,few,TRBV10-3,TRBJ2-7,TGTGCCATCAACCAGCTAGCGGGAGGAACGTACGAGCAGTACTTC,CAINQLAGGTYEQYF
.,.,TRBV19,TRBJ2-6,TGTGCCAGTAGCCGAGATAGTAGTCCGGAGAGCTCTGGGGCCAACGTCCTGACTTTC,CASSRDSSPESSGANVLTF
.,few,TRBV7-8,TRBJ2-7,TGTGCCAGCAGCTTACCGATCTCCTACGAGCAGTACTTC,CASSLPISYEQYF
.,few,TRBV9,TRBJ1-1,TGTGCCAGCAGCGTAGCGGTGGGAGTAAACACTGAAGCTTTCTTT,CASSVAVGVNTEAFF
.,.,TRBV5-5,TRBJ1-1,TGTGCCAGCAGCGAGATCGGGGTTGGGACTGAAGCTTTCTTT,CASSEIGVGTEAFF
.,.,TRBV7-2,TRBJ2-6,TGTGCCAGCAGCCTCCCCGGCTCTGGGGCCAACGTCCTGACTTTC,CASSLPGSGANVLTF
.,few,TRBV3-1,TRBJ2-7,TGTGCCAGCAGCCAAAGATCAGAGAGGGGCTACGAGCAGTACTTC,CASSQRSERGYEQYF
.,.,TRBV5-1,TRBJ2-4,TGCGCCAGCAGCTTGTCAGGGTTGGGCCTAAACATTCAGTACTTC,CASSLSGLGLNIQYF